This note documents a single T cell receptor (beta chain) sequence. This specimen belongs to a study of shared clonotypes between healthy human individuals. The CDR3 extends over 14 amino acids. Trimming cost V 3 bases and J 5 bases, with 14 bases left between them. Looked up from germline, CDR1 is SGHDT and CDR2 is YYEEEE. Assay: immunoSEQ multiplex PCR; the TCRdb copy retains only in-frame clones and omits some. The repertoire holds around 750,000 clones, roughly 70% seen once, with 1.7% in the top ten. Those who donated, Caucasian adults without exception, all lived in Nashville, Tennessee. The rearrangement links TRBV5-6 to TRBJ1-1, with D possibly being TRBD1 (5 bases). This sequence was found in a woman aged 25-40 years in good health. Source material: memory CD4+ T cells sorted from blood. The subset is: CD45RA-negative fraction. The CDR3 region is CASSWGRGWTEAFF. CDR3 nucleotide sequence: TGTGCCAGCAGCTGGGGACGAGGATGGACTGAAGCTTTCTTT.